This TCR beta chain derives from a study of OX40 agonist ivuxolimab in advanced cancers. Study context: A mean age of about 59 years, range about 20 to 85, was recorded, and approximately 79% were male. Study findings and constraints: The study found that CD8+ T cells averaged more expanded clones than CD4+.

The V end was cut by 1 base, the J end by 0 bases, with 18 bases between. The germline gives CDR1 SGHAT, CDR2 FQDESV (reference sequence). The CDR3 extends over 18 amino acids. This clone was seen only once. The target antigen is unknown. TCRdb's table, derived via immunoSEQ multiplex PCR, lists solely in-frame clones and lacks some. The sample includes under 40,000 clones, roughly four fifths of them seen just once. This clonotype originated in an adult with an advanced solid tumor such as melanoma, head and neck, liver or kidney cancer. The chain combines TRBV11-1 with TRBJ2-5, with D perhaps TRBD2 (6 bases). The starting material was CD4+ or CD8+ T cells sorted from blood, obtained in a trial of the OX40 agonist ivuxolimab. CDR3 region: CASSLVPVEGWDQETQYF. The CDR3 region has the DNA TGTGCCAGCAGCTTAGTTCCCGTGGAGGGATGGGACCAAGAGACCCAGTACTTC. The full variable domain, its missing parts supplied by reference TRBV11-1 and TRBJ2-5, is EAEVAQSPRYKITEKSQAVAFWCDPISGHATLYWYRQILGQGPELLVQFQDESVVDDSQLPKDRFSAERLKGVDSTLKIQPAELGDSAMYLCASSLVPVEGWDQETQYFGPGTRLLVL.